This TCR beta chain was captured in a study of T-cell reconstitution after alpha-beta-depleted transplantation in children. A TCRbeta library incorporating unique molecular identifiers was prepared. TCRdb reanalysed the PCR reads using MiXCR and keeps one entry per CDR3 protein. This table has over 85,000 distinct CDR3 sequences, under 9% appearing once. Study-wide findings and caveats: The study reportedly traced alpha-beta T cells about two months after transplant to several hundred expanded graft clones.

Trimming removed 0 bases at V and 0 bases at J, with 8 bases between. The CDR3 loop spans 15 amino acids. Germline V gene data show CDR1 as MNHEY and CDR2 as SVGAGI. The sample holds a few counts of this clonotype. Antigen: not known. This TCR came from a boy between 2 and 10 years old with acute lymphoblastic leukemia, due to receive a stem cell transplant. The chain combines TRBV6-5 with TRBJ1-1; tentatively, D is TRBD1 (5 bases). The sample here was PBMCs, taken before TCRalphabeta/CD19-depleted stem cell transplant. This CDR3 reads CASSYSTAVNTEAFF. The CDR3, as DNA: TGTGCCAGCAGTTACTCGACAGCCGTGAACACTGAAGCTTTCTTT.